This T cell receptor (beta chain) was found in a study of long-term antiretroviral therapy in people with HIV. The V end was cut by 2 bases, the J end by 2 bases, with 7 bases between. The CDR3 length is 15 residues. CDR1 is MNHEY and CDR2 is SVGAGI in the germline V gene. Researchers report immunoSEQ v3.0 was run at survey level. Only in-frame clones appear in the TCRdb table, and some are missing; sequencing was by immunoSEQ multiplex PCR. The sample has tens of thousands of clones, around 90% seen once. Study-level findings and limits: Information pertaining to ART adherence, viral resistance or therapeutic modifications was not obtained. The study found narrower CDR3 length ranges in HIV repertoires than in controls.

A note on this clone: Its antigen is unidentified.

Every one of the donors gave at least one pre-ART PBMC sample and at least two post-ART PBMC samples. None of the participants with HIV were treated outside the United States. This chain uses TRBV6-5 with TRBJ2-6; D perhaps matches TRBD1 (5 bases). This clonotype originated in a woman aged 18 to 35 with HIV. Sequencing used unsorted PBMCs, obtained 1.8 years after starting antiretroviral therapy. In DNA form, the CDR3 reads TGTGCCAGCAGTTACGACAGAGCTGGGGCCAACGTCCTGACTTTC. It specifies CASSYDRAGANVLTF.